This T cell receptor (beta chain) derives from a study of sequential checkpoint blockade in melanoma. Whole-study context: Arm A got nivolumab then ipilimumab; arm B the reverse, 1:1. Both treatment sequences were followed by maintenance nivolumab.

Treatment described: randomized to nivolumab then ipilimumab (arm A) or the reverse (arm B). From thawed PBMCs, live CD3+CD8+ cells negative for CD19 and CD56 were sorted. This clone was counted once. Data came from immunoSEQ multiplex PCR; TCRdb stores just in-frame clones and leaves some out. The table includes 10,000 to 15,000 clones, approximately 68% detected once. From germline, CDR1 is SGDLS and CDR2 YYNGEE. The CDR3 contains 16 residues. The V call is TRBV9, the J call TRBJ2-5; 14 bases align to TRBD2. The J call may be incorrect, as the DNA end agrees better with TRBJ2-7. The clonotype originates from a human donor with melanoma. This material consisted of CD8+ T cells sorted from blood (inferred from file names), taken from a patient given nivolumab and ipilimumab in sequence. CDR3 loop: CASSEGLAGVIDEQYF. CDR3 sequence (DNA): TGTGCCAGCAGCGAGGGACTAGCGGGAGTCATCGACGAGCAGTACTTC.